A selection of T cell receptor beta chains follows, all from one sample in a study of OX40 agonist ivuxolimab in advanced cancers. Sequencing was performed with immunoSEQ multiplex PCR; in TCRdb, only in-frame clones are kept and a portion is missing. This sample has some 30,000 clones, with around nine tenths found just once. This sample comprised CD4+ or CD8+ T cells sorted from blood, obtained in a trial of the OX40 agonist ivuxolimab. These receptors were obtained from an adult with an advanced solid tumor such as melanoma, head and neck, liver or kidney cancer. The CDR3 runs from the conserved cysteine through the conserved F or W. A D gene is named only where the DNA matches it firmly. Size values are once, few and many counts, or a class for expanded clones, and some rows have none.

d_call,clone_size,j_call,v_call,cdr3_length,cdr3_nt,cdr3_aa
NA,NA,TRBJ1-4,TRBV2,13,TGTGCCTGGGAGGGAGGTCCTGATGAAAAACTGTTTTTT,CAWEGGPDEKLFF
NA,NA,TRBJ2-6,TRBV7-6,16,TGTGCCAGCAGCTTAGGCTCGGGACGGGGGGCCAACGTCCTGACTTTC,CASSLGSGRGANVLTF
NA,few,TRBJ1-1,TRBV5-1,13,TGCGCCAGCAGCTTGGACCGAAACACTGAAGCTTTCTTT,CASSLDRNTEAFF
NA,NA,TRBJ2-7,TRBV4-3,15,TGCGCCAGCAGCCAAATAGCCCGGGGAGAGGACGAGCAGTACTTC,CASSQIARGEDEQYF
TRBD1,NA,TRBJ1-1,TRBV27,18,TGTGCCAGCAGCCCGACAGGGGGACAGGGGTTCAGTGACACTGAAGCTTTCTTT,CASSPTGGQGFSDTEAFF
NA,NA,TRBJ1-2,TRBV9,13,TGTGCCAGCAGCCCCCGAATGACTGCTGGCTACACCTTC,CASSPRMTAGYTF
NA,NA,TRBJ1-4,TRBV2,18,TGTGCCAGCAGTGAAGCGCTTTTTGAGGTGTTCCGATTTGGTGAACTGTTTTTT,CASSEALFEVFRFGELFF
TRBD1,NA,TRBJ1-1,TRBV2,15,TGTGCCGTACCGGGACAGGGAAGTCGGAGCACTGAAGCTTTCTTT,CAVPGQGSRSTEAFF
NA,few,TRBJ2-3,TRBV4-1,13,TGCGCCAGCAGCCAAGGGCCTCTCGATACGCAGTATTTT,CASSQGPLDTQYF
NA,NA,TRBJ2-3,TRBV28,18,TGTGCCAGCAGTTTATGGGCTGGACCGTATCATCAAACAGATACGCAGTATTTT,CASSLWAGPYHQTDTQYF
NA,NA,TRBJ2-5,TRBV11-2,16,TGTGCCAGCAGCTCCCTGGGTGGCAGCGGCCAAGAGACCCAGTACTTC,CASSSLGGSGQETQYF
NA,NA,TRBJ2-3,TRBV6-5,12,TGTGCCAGCAGTTACTCGCCAGATACGCAGTATTTT,CASSYSPDTQYF
TRBD1,NA,TRBJ1-5,TRBV5-1,14,TGCGCCAGCAGCCGAGGGGGCGGGAATCAGCCCCAGCATTTT,CASSRGGGNQPQHF
TRBD2,NA,TRBJ2-1,TRBV9,18,TGTGCCAGCAGCGTAGCCAGGGGACTAGACCTCTCCTACAATGAGCAGTTCTTC,CASSVARGLDLSYNEQFF
TRBD2,NA,TRBJ2-3,TRBV5-5,16,TGTGCCAGCAGCTTACGTGCCAGCGGGGACACAGATACGCAGTATTTT,CASSLRASGDTDTQYF
TRBD1,NA,TRBJ2-1,TRBV9,17,TGTGCCAGCAGCCCCCGGACAGGCCAGAGCTCCTACAATGAGCAGTTCTTC,CASSPRTGQSSYNEQFF
NA,NA,TRBJ2-3,TRBV30,13,TGTGCCTGGAGGGACTTCAGCACAGATACGCAGTATTTT,CAWRDFSTDTQYF
NA,NA,TRBJ1-2,TRBV27,12,TGTGCCAGCCACGGTGGGGCGGGGGGCTACACCTTC,CASHGGAGGYTF
TRBD1,NA,TRBJ2-7,TRBV29-1,13,TGCAGCGTTCGACAGGGCATCACCTACGAGCAGTACTTC,CSVRQGITYEQYF
NA,NA,TRBJ2-7,TRBV27,15,TGTGCCAGCAGTTTGCAGGCCCTTAAGTTTATTGAGCAGTACTTC,CASSLQALKFIEQYF
TRBD2,NA,TRBJ2-5,TRBV6-6,15,TGTGCCAGCACCCATACTAGCGGTTTACAAGAGACCCAGTACTTC,CASTHTSGLQETQYF
NA,NA,TRBJ2-7,TRBV6-5,12,TGTGCCAGCGGGCAGGGTCCGGGCGAGCAGTACTTC,CASGQGPGEQYF
NA,NA,TRBJ2-7,TRBV10-2,13,TGCGCCAGCTTCGGCCCCCCGGGCTACGAGCAGTACTTC,CASFGPPGYEQYF
NA,NA,TRBJ2-7,TRBV2,11,TGTGCCAGCAGCGCCTCCTACGAGCAGTACTTC,CASSASYEQYF
NA,NA,TRBJ2-3,TRBV6-5,12,TGTGCCAGCACCCGAGGACTCAGTACGCAGTATTTT,CASTRGLSTQYF
TRBD1,NA,TRBJ2-5,TRBV19,15,TGTGCCAGTAGTATACGGGACAGGGGCTTCGAGACCCAGTACTTC,CASSIRDRGFETQYF
NA,NA,TRBJ2-1,TRBV19,15,TGTGCCAGTAGCGGGGGGCCGAGCTCCTACAATGAGCAGTTCTTC,CASSGGPSSYNEQFF